This TCR beta chain originates from a study of beta chain features in type 1 diabetes. Study-level background: All samples combined gave around 98,000,000 sorted cells for examination.

With regard to this clone: The target antigen is unknown.

J gave up 0 bases and V 1 base, and 3 bases lay outside the gene matches. This CDR3 has 16 residues. CDR1 SGDLS and CDR2 YYNGEE come from the germline V gene. Sorted CD4+ subsets: naive, central memory, regulatory, stem cell-like memory (CD45RO/CCR7/CD25/CD127/CD95/CD27 panel). Whole-study results and caveats: Among patients with Type 1 diabetes, TCRB CDR3s were moderately but significantly shorter in every one of the four CD4+ subsets. Any role of HLA type in TCRB rearrangement remained unresolved here.

Expressed TCRB transcripts were sequenced, since all the RNA that had been isolated was reverse transcribed. Produced via immunoSEQ multiplex PCR; TCRdb's table is partial and in-frame only. The sample holds about 650,000 clones; roughly 12% are singletons and the top ten take about 0.11%. The chain links TRBV9 to TRBJ2-3; the match to TRBD2 covers 9 bases. The material sequenced was naive CD4+ T cells from blood. The sequence was collected from a man under 40 with type 1 diabetes. CDR3 sequence (DNA): TGTGCCAGCAGCGTATCTAGCGGGGCGAGCACAGATACGCAGTATTTT. Amino acids: CASSVSSGASTDTQYF.